A selection of T cell receptor beta chains follows, all from one sample in a study of Ad26.COV2.S vaccination and SARS-CoV-2 variants. Some clones are missing from TCRdb's copy, which holds only in-frame ones; the method was immunoSEQ multiplex PCR. This repertoire shows a few hundred thousand clones, roughly 90% found once; its top ten account for about 1.7%. This material consisted of peripheral blood, taken in a trial of Ad26.COV2.S vaccine versus placebo. Every receptor here comes from a person between 18 and 65 years old who received the Ad26.COV2.S COVID-19 vaccine or a placebo. The CDR3 runs from the conserved cysteine through the conserved F or W. D genes are given only for firm matches. The listing skips clone size in some rows; elsewhere it reads once, few, many or a size class.

D gene	V gene	J gene	clone size	CDR3 DNA	CDR3 protein
NA	TRBV6-5	TRBJ2-6	NA	TGTGCCAGCCGGACGATCGGATCTGGGGCCAACGTCCTGACTTTC	CASRTIGSGANVLTF
NA	TRBV27	TRBJ2-7	NA	TGTGCCAGCAGAGATACCAGGGATCGGGGATACGAGCAGTACTTC	CASRDTRDRGYEQYF
NA	TRBV7-9	TRBJ1-1	few	TGTGCCAGCAGCTCCCGCAGGATGAACACTGAAGCTTTCTTT	CASSSRRMNTEAFF
TRBD1	TRBV11-2	TRBJ1-2	NA	TGTGCCAGCAGAGCCCGGGGACAGGTCAGGAGCAACTATGGCTACACCTTC	CASRARGQVRSNYGYTF
NA	TRBV4-1	TRBJ1-5	NA	TGCGCCAGCAGCCAGGATGGGGGGGGACTGGGCGGACAGCCCCAGCATTTT	CASSQDGGGLGGQPQHF
NA	TRBV6-2/TRBV6-3	TRBJ2-3	NA	TGTGCCAGCAGCTCACGACAGTTAGGCCAAGATACGCAGTATTTT	CASSSRQLGQDTQYF
NA	TRBV3-1/TRBV3-2	TRBJ1-4	NA	TGTGCCAGCAGCCACAGGGTAGCTAATGAAAAACTGTTTTTT	CASSHRVANEKLFF
TRBD1	TRBV20-1	TRBJ1-5	NA	TGCAGTGCTAGTTCACAGGGGAAGATTTATAATCAGCCCCAGCATTTT	CSASSQGKIYNQPQHF
NA	TRBV7-2	TRBJ1-3	NA	TGTGCCAGCAGCGGGACAAAAGGAAACACCATATATTTT	CASSGTKGNTIYF
TRBD1	TRBV7-9	TRBJ2-5	NA	TGTGCCAGCAGCTTAGCGCTCCGGACAGGGCCAACTAATCAAGAGACCCAGTACTTC	CASSLALRTGPTNQETQYF
TRBD2	TRBV5-4	TRBJ2-5	NA	TGTGCCAGCAGCACTGGACTAGCGGGGGCCCAAGAGACCCAGTACTTC	CASSTGLAGAQETQYF
TRBD2	TRBV5-4	TRBJ2-2	NA	TGTGCCAGCAGCTTTCGCGGGGGGGCCGCCACCGGGGAGCTGTTTTTT	CASSFRGGAATGELFF
NA	TRBV4-1	TRBJ2-7	NA	TGCGCCAGCAGCCAGGTCGCGTACGAGCAGTACTTC	CASSQVAYEQYF
NA	TRBV30	TRBJ2-2	NA	TGTGCCTTTCAAGGGTTTTCGGCCGGGGAGCTGTTTTTT	CAFQGFSAGELFF
NA	TRBV4-3	TRBJ2-2	NA	TGCGCCAGCAGCCAATGGTCCGACCGGACCCGGAACACCGGGGAGCTGTTTTTT	CASSQWSDRTRNTGELFF
TRBD1	TRBV5-4	TRBJ2-1	NA	TGTGCCAGCAGCGGGACAGGGTTATTAGACAATGAGCAGTTCTTC	CASSGTGLLDNEQFF
TRBD1	TRBV30	TRBJ1-2	NA	TGTGCCTGGAGTGTAGGGGTCAGGGGGCTGTATGGCTACACCTTC	CAWSVGVRGLYGYTF
TRBD1	TRBV27	TRBJ1-2	NA	TGTGCCAGCAGTTCATTCGGGACAGGATCCAACTATGGCTACACCTTC	CASSSFGTGSNYGYTF
TRBD1	TRBV6-2/TRBV6-3	TRBJ1-4	NA	TGTGCCAGCAGTTACTCCCCCCGGGACAGTGCTAATGAAAAACTGTTTTTT	CASSYSPRDSANEKLFF
TRBD1	TRBV15	TRBJ2-7	once	TGTGCCACCAGCAGAGAAGATCGGCAGGGGGCCGGGCAGTACTTC	CATSREDRQGAGQYF
NA	TRBV6-2/TRBV6-3	TRBJ1-6	NA	TGTGCCAGCAGTTATCTTCCGGTCGACATCTATAATTCACCCCTCCACTTT	CASSYLPVDIYNSPLHF
NA	TRBV18	TRBJ1-6	NA	TGTGCCAGCTCTATCGGCACCGGAGAGAGTAATTCACCCCTCCACTTT	CASSIGTGESNSPLHF
NA	TRBV30	TRBJ2-3	NA	TGTGCCGGGGACCAGAGCACAGATACGCAGTATTTT	CAGDQSTDTQYF
TRBD1	TRBV20-1	TRBJ1-3	few	TGCAGTGCTAGTCCCTCGGACAGGGTATCAAACACCATATATTTT	CSASPSDRVSNTIYF
TRBD1	TRBV10-1	TRBJ1-1	few	TGCGCCAGCAGCCCGTTTGGGACAGGGTCTGAAGCTTTCTTT	CASSPFGTGSEAFF
NA	TRBV2	TRBJ1-4	NA	TGTGCCAGCAGTGATCCAGGGGAAAAACTGTTTTTT	CASSDPGEKLFF
NA	TRBV6-4	TRBJ1-2	NA	TGTGCCAGCAGTGATGAGAGGGGGGTCCAGCGAGGCTATGGCTACACCTTC	CASSDERGVQRGYGYTF
TRBD1	TRBV5-3	TRBJ2-5	NA	TGTGCCAGAAGCACCAGACAGGGGGTCCAAGAGACCCAGTACTTC	CARSTRQGVQETQYF
NA	TRBV5-1	TRBJ1-1	NA	TGCGCCAGCAGCTTAGGGGGTTTTAACACTGAAGCTTTCTTT	CASSLGGFNTEAFF
NA	TRBV18	TRBJ2-3	NA	TGTGCCAGCTCACGTCTAGCGCCTATGAGCACAGATACGCAGTATTTT	CASSRLAPMSTDTQYF